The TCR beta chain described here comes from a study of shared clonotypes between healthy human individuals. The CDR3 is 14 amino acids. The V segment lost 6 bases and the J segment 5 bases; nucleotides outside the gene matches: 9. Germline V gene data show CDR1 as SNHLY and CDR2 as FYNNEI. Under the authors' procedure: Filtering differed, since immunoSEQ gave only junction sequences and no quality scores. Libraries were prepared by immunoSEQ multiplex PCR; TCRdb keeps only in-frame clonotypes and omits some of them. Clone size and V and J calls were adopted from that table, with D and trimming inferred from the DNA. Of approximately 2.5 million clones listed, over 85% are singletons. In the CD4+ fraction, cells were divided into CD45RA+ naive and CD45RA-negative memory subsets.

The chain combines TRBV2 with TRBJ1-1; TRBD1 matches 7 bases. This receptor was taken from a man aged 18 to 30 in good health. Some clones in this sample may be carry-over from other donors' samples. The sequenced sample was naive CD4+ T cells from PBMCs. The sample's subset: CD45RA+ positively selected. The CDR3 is CASRGRQGRTEAFF. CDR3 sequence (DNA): TGTGCCAGCAGGGGGAGACAGGGAAGGACTGAAGCTTTCTTT.